One and the same sample provided the 6 T cell receptor beta chains below, sequenced in a study of response to subunit inactivated influenza vaccine. TCRdb reprocessed the RT-PCR reads via MiXCR and lists one record per CDR3 protein. The repertoire has 160,000 or so distinct CDR3 sequences, approximately 11% of them found once; the top ten carry under 15%. Sequencing was performed on non-naive T cells sorted from PBMCs, taken roughly 6 weeks after vaccination. Receptors were obtained from a man aged 50 or older who received an inactivated influenza vaccine.

There are a few counts of this clonotype. The rearrangement links TRBV15 to TRBJ2-2; tentatively, D is TRBD2 (6 bases). Per germline, CDR1 LNHNV and CDR2 YYDKDF (reference sequence). The length of the CDR3 is 13 residues. Trimming left V 5 bases short and J 6 bases short, with 10 bases between. The CDR3 here is CATSLWGAGELFF. The CDR3 DNA reads as TGTGCCACCAGCCTATGGGGGGCCGGGGAGCTGTTTTTT.

This clonotype has ten or more counts. V and J are TRBV6-2 or TRBV6-3 and TRBJ2-1; D unclear. V lost 6 bases, J lost 7 bases, and 19 bases lay in between. Germline CDR1 MNHEY, CDR2 SVGEGT. The CDR3 runs 15 residues. In nucleotides, the CDR3 is TGTGCCAGCAGCCGCGACATGTTGGGGTTGAATGAGCAGTTCTTC. Its protein is CASSRDMLGLNEQFF.

The gene calls are TRBV10-3 and TRBJ1-2; possible D gene TRBD1, 5 bases. The CDR3 has 14 amino acids. From germline, CDR1 is ENHRY and CDR2 SYGVKD. Trimming stripped 4 bases from V and 3 bases from J, with 12 bases between. In nucleotides, the CDR3 is TGTGCCATCAGTGGGAGGCAGGGATACTATGGCTACACCTTC. It specifies CAISGRQGYYGYTF.

This clonotype came up many times. The gene calls are TRBV10-3 and TRBJ2-7; 13 bases align to TRBD2. CDR1 ENHRY and CDR2 SYGVKD come from the germline V gene. The CDR3 runs 20 residues. V was clipped by 3 bases and J by 0 bases; unmatched bases: 14. The CDR3 is CAISDLGGLAGFQSSYEQYF. The CDR3 DNA reads TGTGCCATCAGTGACCTGGGGGGACTAGCGGGATTTCAGAGCTCCTACGAGCAGTACTTC.

This clonotype came up a few times. The chain employs TRBV9 and TRBJ1-1; 7 bases map to TRBD1. The CDR3 runs 15 residues. The ends lost 4 bases at V and 1 base at J; junction bases unmatched: 7. Germline V gives CDR1 SGDLS, CDR2 YYNGEE. The CDR3 sequence: CASSPRAGGNTEAFF. CDR3 DNA sequence: TGTGCCAGCAGCCCCAGAGCAGGGGGGAACACTGAAGCTTTCTTT.

The CDR3 DNA reads as TGTGCCAGCAGTTATGGCGTCCAGTCTGGAAACACCATATATTTT. The encoded protein is CASSYGVQSGNTIYF. The chain has TRBV6-5 and TRBJ1-3; D remains ambiguous. From germline, CDR1 is MNHEY and CDR2 SVGAGI. The CDR3 has 15 amino acids. With 3 bases removed from V and 1 base from J, the gap between germline ends came to 10 bases.